What follows is one T cell receptor beta chain and its context. The CDR3 consists of 14 residues. The germline V gene encodes CDR1 MDHEN and CDR2 SYDVKM. V dropped 3 bases and J dropped 0 bases, with 9 bases sitting between them. The source of the sample is a study of shared clonotypes between healthy human individuals. The method was immunoSEQ multiplex PCR; TCRdb's version includes in-frame clones alone and lacks a portion of them. The data show 1 million to 1.2 million clones, about 80% seen once. The genes are TRBV28 and TRBJ2-7, with unresolved D. The sample was memory CD4+ T cells from PBMCs. Stated subset: CD45RA-negative fraction. The sequence was collected from a man in his late teens or twenties in good health. Some clones in this sample may be carry-over from other donors' samples. The CDR3 DNA reads as TGTGCCAGCAGTTTGGGTGGAGCCTCCTACGAGCAGTACTTC. Its protein is CASSLGGASYEQYF.